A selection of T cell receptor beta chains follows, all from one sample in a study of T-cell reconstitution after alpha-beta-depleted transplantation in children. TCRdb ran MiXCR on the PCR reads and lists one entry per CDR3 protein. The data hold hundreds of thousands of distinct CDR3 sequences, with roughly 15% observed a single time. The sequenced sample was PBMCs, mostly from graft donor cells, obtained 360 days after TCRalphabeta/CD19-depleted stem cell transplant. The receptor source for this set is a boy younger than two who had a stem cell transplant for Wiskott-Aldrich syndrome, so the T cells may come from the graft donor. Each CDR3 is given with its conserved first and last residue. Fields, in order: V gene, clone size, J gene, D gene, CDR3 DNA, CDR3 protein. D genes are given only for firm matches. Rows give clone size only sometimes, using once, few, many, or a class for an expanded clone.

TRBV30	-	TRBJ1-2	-	TGTGCCTGGAGCGCCCTAGGGGGTGGCTACACCTTC	CAWSALGGGYTF
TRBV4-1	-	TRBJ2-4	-	TGCGCCAGCAGCCAACTGGGGGTAGCCAAAAACATTCAGTACTTC	CASSQLGVAKNIQYF
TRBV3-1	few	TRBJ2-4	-	TGTGCCAGCAGCCAAGGCAGGGGAAACATTCAGTACTTC	CASSQGRGNIQYF
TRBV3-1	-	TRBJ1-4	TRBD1	TGTGCCAGCAGCAAGGCAGGGGGACTGTTTTTT	CASSKAGGLFF
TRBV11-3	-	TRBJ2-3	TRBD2	TGTGCCAGCAGCTTAGGACTAGCGGGAATAGCAGATACGCAGTATTTT	CASSLGLAGIADTQYF
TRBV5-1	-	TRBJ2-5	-	TGCGCCAGCTCCCCGGGGTTTAGCGGAGAGACCCAGTACTTC	CASSPGFSGETQYF
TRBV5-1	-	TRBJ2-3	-	TGCGCCAGCAGCTGGGGGCGGCTAGCGGATGGAACAGATACGCAGTATTTT	CASSWGRLADGTDTQYF
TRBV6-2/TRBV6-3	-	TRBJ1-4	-	TGTGCCAGCTCGAATACAGGGTTCGACGGAAAACTGTTTTTT	CASSNTGFDGKLFF
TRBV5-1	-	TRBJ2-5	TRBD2	TGCGCCAGCAGCTTGTTTTGGGAGGGCCAGGAGACCCAGTACTTC	CASSLFWEGQETQYF
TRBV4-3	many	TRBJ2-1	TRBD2	TGCGCCAGCAGCCAAGTAGCGGGAGAAGTGGTTTTGAATGAGCAGTTCTTC	CASSQVAGEVVLNEQFF
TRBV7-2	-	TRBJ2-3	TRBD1	TGTGCCAGCAGCTTTGGACAGGGGGCGGATACGCAGTATTTT	CASSFGQGADTQYF
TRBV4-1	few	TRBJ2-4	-	TGCGCCAGCAGCCAAGTAATCGGACAGCAAACCAAAAACATTCAGTACTTC	CASSQVIGQQTKNIQYF
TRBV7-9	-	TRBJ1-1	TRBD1	TGTGCCAGCAGCTTGAGACAGGGACCGATGAACACTGAAGCTTTCTTT	CASSLRQGPMNTEAFF
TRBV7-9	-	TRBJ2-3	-	TGTGCCAGCAGCTCCGCCCCGGGGTCGCAGTATTTT	CASSSAPGSQYF
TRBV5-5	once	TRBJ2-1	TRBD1	TGTGCCAGCAGCCCGACAGGGGCAAACAATGAGCAGTTCTTC	CASSPTGANNEQFF
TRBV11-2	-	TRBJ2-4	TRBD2	TGTGCCAGCAGCTTAGGACGGGGAGGGTCCAAAAACATTCAGTACTTC	CASSLGRGGSKNIQYF
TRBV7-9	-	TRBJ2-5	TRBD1	TGTGCCAGCAGCTCCCTTCGGACAGGGGGAGAGACCCAGTACTTC	CASSSLRTGGETQYF
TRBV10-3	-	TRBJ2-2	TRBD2	TGTGCCACCCAGCGGGGGGACGGCAGGACCCACACCGGGGAGCTGTTTTTT	CATQRGDGRTHTGELFF
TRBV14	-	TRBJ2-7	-	TGTGCCAGCAGCCAAGGCCACCAGGTCTACGAGCAGTACTTC	CASSQGHQVYEQYF
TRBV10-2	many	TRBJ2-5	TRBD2	TGCGCCAGCACGCTGCGGGAGAGGGAGACCCAGTACTTC	CASTLRERETQYF
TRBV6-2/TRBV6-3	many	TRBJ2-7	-	TGTGCCAGCAGTAGCCAGGGGGGCACCTACGAGCAGTACTTC	CASSSQGGTYEQYF
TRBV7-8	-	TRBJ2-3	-	TGTGCCAGCAGTGTGATAGGGGGAAGCACAGATACGCAGTATTTT	CASSVIGGSTDTQYF
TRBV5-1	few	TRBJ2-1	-	TGCGCCAGCAGCCTTGGACAAAAAAACAATGAGCAGTTCTTC	CASSLGQKNNEQFF
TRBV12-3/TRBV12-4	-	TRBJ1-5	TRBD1	TGTGCCAGCAGTTTAGCGGGGAGGGGGCAGAGCAATCAGCCCCAGCATTTT	CASSLAGRGQSNQPQHF